The 4 T cell receptor beta chains given below trace back to one sample, sequenced in a study of CXCR3-negative and CXCR3-positive naive CD8 T cells (dated by TCRdb to about 2019). Instrument on record: NextSeq 550. The Human TCR Profiling Kit (MiLaboratory) was used to prepare UMI-labeled 5' RACE TRB cDNA libraries. Each CDR3 protein sequence appears as one entry after TCRdb reprocessed the reads, and no DNA is included. The sample table includes 70,000 to 100,000 distinct CDR3 sequences. The top ten clonotypes cover 0.9% to 1.2% of the sample. The material sequenced was naive CXCR3- CD8+ T cells from blood. The cell subset or site label of this sample denotes: CD45RO-CCR7+CD27+CD95- naive CD8+ T cells lacking CXCR3 (TNR3-). Receptors originate from a human donor in good health. Some clones in this sample may be carry-over from other donors' samples.

CDR3 amino acids: CASSGLSGGITDTQYF. The rearrangement uses TRBV9 and TRBJ2-3; TCRdb designates TRBD2, a call that cannot be tested without DNA. The CDR3 consists of 16 residues. Germline assignment: CDR1 SGDLS and CDR2 YYNGEE.

The gene calls are TRBV20-1 and TRBJ2-7. The CDR3 consists of 14 residues. Germline CDR1 and CDR2: DFQATT and SNEGSKA (reference sequence). This CDR3 is CSARARQSDYEQYF.

The chain is built from TRBV6-2 or TRBV6-3 and TRBJ2-7; TCRdb picks TRBD2, but there is no DNA to check that call. CDR1 is MNHEY, CDR2 SVGEGT, per germline. CDR3 length: 14 residues. The CDR3 loop is CASTVLAGEGEQYF.

The chain joins TRBV20-1 to TRBJ1-1. The CDR3 has 13 amino acids. CDR1 and CDR2 from the germline V gene are DFQATT and SNEGSKA (reference sequence). The CDR3: CSARGALYTEAFF.